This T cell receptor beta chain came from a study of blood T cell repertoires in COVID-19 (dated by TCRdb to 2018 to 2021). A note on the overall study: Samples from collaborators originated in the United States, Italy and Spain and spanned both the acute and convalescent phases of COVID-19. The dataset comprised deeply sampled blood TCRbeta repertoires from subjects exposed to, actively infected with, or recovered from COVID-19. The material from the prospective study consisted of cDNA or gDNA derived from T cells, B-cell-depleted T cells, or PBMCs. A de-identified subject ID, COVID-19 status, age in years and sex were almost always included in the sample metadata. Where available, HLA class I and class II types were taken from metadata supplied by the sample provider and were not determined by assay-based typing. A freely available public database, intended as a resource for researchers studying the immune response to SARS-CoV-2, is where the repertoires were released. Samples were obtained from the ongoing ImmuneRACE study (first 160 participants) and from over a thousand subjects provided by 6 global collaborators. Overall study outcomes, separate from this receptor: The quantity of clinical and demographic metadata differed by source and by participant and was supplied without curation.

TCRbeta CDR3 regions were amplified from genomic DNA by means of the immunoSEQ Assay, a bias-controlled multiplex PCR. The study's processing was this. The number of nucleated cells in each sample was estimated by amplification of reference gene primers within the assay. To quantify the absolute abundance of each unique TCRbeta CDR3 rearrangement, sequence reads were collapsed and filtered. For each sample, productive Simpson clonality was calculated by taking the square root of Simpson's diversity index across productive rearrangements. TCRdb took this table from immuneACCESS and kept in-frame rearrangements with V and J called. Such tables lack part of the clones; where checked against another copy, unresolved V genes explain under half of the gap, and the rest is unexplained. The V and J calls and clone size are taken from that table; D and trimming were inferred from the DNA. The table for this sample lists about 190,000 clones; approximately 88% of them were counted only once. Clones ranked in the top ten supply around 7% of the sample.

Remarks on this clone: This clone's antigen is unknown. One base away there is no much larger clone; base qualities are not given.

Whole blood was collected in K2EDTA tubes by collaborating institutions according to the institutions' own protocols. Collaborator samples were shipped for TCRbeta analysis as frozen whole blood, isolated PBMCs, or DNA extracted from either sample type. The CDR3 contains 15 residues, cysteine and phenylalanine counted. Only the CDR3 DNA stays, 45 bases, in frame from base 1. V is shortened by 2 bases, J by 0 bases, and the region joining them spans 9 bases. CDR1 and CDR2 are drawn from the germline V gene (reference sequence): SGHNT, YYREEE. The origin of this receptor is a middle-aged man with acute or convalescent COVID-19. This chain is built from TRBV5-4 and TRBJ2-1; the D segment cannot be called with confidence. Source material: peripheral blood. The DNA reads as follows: TGTGCCAGCAGCTTAGAACTGAACTCCTACAATGAGCAGTTCTTC. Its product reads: CASSLELNSYNEQFF.